This T cell receptor (beta chain) emerged from a study of blood T cells in healthy people across ages. The CDR3 contains 18 residues. V was clipped by 0 bases and J by 2 bases; unmatched bases: 9. From germline, CDR1 is SQVTM and CDR2 ANQGSEA. PCR was performed a second time for about 6 to 11 cycles using a sample-barcoded 5' primer and a J-beta primer mix. TCRdb reprocessed the 5' RACE reads via MiXCR and lists one record per CDR3 protein. The data show roughly 1,000,000 distinct CDR3 sequences, under 30% seen once. Another study also made use of these data, one on T cells of mothers and their children.

Sequencing was done on a sample of blood. The chain combines TRBV29-1 with TRBJ2-6, with TRBD1 matching over 8 bases. This sequence was found in a girl aged 2-10 years in good health. For the CDR3, the DNA is TGCAGCGTTGAAGATTTAGGGACAGGACGAACTGGGGCCAACGTCCTGACTTTC. It yields the protein CSVEDLGTGRTGANVLTF.